This TCR beta chain was observed in a study of blood T cell repertoires in COVID-19. The V gene's germline CDR1 is SGHRS and CDR2 YFSETQ. The CDR3 spans 16 residues. Trimming cost V 0 bases and J 1 base, with 12 bases left between them. The repertoire was sequenced with immunoSEQ multiplex PCR; TCRdb's copy has only in-frame clones and lacks some. This sample carries 200,000 to 250,000 clones, 75% to 85% of them seen once, and the ten largest clones take roughly 8%. The V call is TRBV5-1, the J call TRBJ2-3, with D perhaps TRBD2 (5 bases). The specimen was peripheral blood. This receptor was identified in a woman of 80 years or more with COVID-19, enrolled during active disease. CDR3 protein: CASSLGRTRGTDTQYF. CDR3 in DNA: TGCGCCAGCAGCTTGGGCAGAACGCGGGGCACAGATACGCAGTATTTT.